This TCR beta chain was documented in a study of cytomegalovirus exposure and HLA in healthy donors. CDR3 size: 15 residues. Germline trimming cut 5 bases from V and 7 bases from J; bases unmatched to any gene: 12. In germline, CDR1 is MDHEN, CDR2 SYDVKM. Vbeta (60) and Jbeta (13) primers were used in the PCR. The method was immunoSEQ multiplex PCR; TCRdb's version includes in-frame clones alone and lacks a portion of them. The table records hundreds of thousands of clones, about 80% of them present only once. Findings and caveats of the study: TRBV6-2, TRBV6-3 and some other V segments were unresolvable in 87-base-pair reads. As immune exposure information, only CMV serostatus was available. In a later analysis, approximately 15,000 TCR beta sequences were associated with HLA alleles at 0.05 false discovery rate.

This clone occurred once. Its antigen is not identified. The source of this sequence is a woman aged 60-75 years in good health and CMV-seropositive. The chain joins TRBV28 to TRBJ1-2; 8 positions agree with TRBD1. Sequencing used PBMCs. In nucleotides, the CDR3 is TGTGCCAGCAGTCCCAGGACAGGGAAGGTCGGTGGCTACACCTTC. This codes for CASSPRTGKVGGYTF.